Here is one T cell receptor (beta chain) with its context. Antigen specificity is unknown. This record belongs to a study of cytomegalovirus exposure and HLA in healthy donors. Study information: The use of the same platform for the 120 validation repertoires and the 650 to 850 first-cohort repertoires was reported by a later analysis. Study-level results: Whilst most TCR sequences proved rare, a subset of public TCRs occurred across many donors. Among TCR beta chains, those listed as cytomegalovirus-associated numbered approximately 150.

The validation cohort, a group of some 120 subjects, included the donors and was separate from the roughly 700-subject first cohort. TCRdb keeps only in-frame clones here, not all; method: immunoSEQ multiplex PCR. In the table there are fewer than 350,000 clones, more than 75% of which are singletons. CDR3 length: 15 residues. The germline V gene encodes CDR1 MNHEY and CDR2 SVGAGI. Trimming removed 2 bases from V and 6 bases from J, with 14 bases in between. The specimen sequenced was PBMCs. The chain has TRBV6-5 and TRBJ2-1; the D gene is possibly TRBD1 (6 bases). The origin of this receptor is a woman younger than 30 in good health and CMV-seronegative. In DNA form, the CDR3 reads TGTGCCAGCAGTTACAGGGACACAGCATCCAATGAGCAGTTCTTC. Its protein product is CASSYRDTASNEQFF.